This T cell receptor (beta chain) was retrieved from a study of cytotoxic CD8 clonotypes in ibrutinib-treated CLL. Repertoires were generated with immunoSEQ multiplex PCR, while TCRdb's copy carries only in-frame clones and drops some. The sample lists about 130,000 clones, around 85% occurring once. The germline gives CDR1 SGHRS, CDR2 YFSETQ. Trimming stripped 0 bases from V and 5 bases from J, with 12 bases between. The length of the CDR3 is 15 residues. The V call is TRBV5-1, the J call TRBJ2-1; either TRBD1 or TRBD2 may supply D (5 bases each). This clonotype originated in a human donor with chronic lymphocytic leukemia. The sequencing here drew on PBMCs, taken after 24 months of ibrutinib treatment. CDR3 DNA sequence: TGCGCCAGCAGCTTGGGAGGGGTCCCCCACAATGAGCAGTTCTTC. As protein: CASSLGGVPHNEQFF.